This passage covers 8 T cell receptor beta chains from one sample sequenced in a study of T cell repertoires in cytomegalovirus infection. TCRdb re-called the reads through MiXCR, storing one row per CDR3 protein. The repertoire holds about 460,000 distinct CDR3 sequences, with roughly 10% as singletons. The sample consisted of PBMCs. These receptor sequences come from a human donor in good health (CMV status not recorded). Some clones in this sample may be carry-over from other donors' samples.

This clonotype was recorded at least ten times. The rearrangement uses TRBV12-3 or TRBV12-4 and TRBJ2-7; possibly TRBD2 for D (5 bases). V was clipped by 4 bases and J by 3 bases, with 10 bases between them. The CDR3 has 13 amino acids. This CDR3 is CASSSSGRYEQYF. CDR3 DNA sequence: TGTGCCAGCAGTTCCAGCGGCCGCTACGAGCAGTACTTC.

This clonotype was recorded at least ten times. This rearrangement joins TRBV5-5 to TRBJ2-1, with 12 bases aligning to TRBD2. Trimming at V came to 4 bases and at J to 5 bases, leaving 13 bases not matched to a gene. Germline V gives CDR1 SGHKS, CDR2 YYEKEE (reference sequence). CDR3 length: 18 residues. The CDR3 sequence: CASSLKTSGSFSHNEQFF. CDR3 sequence (DNA): TGTGCCAGCAGCCTTAAGACTAGCGGGAGTTTTAGCCACAATGAGCAGTTCTTC.

The rearrangement uses TRBV6-1 and TRBJ1-6; D remains ambiguous. CDR3 length equals 14 residues. Germline V gives CDR1 MNHNS, CDR2 SASEGT. Trimming stripped 7 bases from V and 14 bases from J, with 21 bases between. The CDR3 region has the DNA TGTGCCAGCAACCTTAACGGCCCGGGTAGGTCCCTCCACTTT. As protein: CASNLNGPGRSLHF.

The table lists this clonotype with many counts. This chain uses TRBV20-1 with TRBJ2-5, with D possibly TRBD1 on 6 matching bases. In germline, CDR1 is DFQATT, CDR2 SNEGSKA (reference sequence). This CDR3 comprises 12 residues. Trimming removed 5 bases from V and 1 base from J, with 8 bases in between. The CDR3 loop is CSAGTPQETQYF. The DNA for the CDR3 is TGCAGTGCTGGGACACCCCAAGAGACCCAGTACTTC.

In its sample, this clonotype was seen a few times. V is TRBV20-1 and J is TRBJ2-3; the match to TRBD1 covers 7 bases. The CDR3 runs 15 residues. CDR1 and CDR2 from the germline V gene are DFQATT and SNEGSKA (reference sequence). V lost 3 bases, J lost 2 bases, and 8 bases stayed unmatched. CDR3 sequence: CSASQGTGVTDTQYF. In DNA, the CDR3 is TGCAGTGCTAGCCAGGGAACAGGGGTCACAGATACGCAGTATTTT.

This clonotype has just a few counts. V is TRBV19 and J is TRBJ1-1; 7 bases agree with TRBD1. Trimming cost V 5 bases and J 0 bases; bases outside gene matches: 15. Germline CDR1 reads LNHDA; CDR2 reads SQIVND (reference sequence). This CDR3 comprises 18 residues. The CDR3 loop is CASSLTTWTGGMNTEAFF. The CDR3 nucleotides are TGTGCCAGTAGTCTAACGACTTGGACAGGCGGCATGAACACTGAAGCTTTCTTT.

The V gene is TRBV27, the J gene TRBJ2-1; TRBD2 aligns across 9 bases. After removal of 6 bases from V and 6 bases from J, the junction contained 3 bases not matched to a gene. Germline V gene sequence: CDR1 MNHEY, CDR2 SMNVEV (reference sequence). CDR3 length: 13 residues. The CDR3 DNA reads as TGTGCCAGCAGGTCTAGCGGGGCCAATGAGCAGTTCTTC. Amino acid sequence: CASRSSGANEQFF.

This clonotype was counted at least ten times. This chain links TRBV12-3 or TRBV12-4 with TRBJ1-1; D is unclear. The CDR3 has 12 amino acids. V was pared by 3 bases and J by 5 bases, with 7 bases between. The CDR3 reads CASSFPQTEAFF. CDR3 DNA sequence: TGTGCCAGCAGTTTCCCCCAGACTGAAGCTTTCTTT.